This T cell receptor (beta chain) was recorded in a study of Graves' ophthalmopathy and Graves' hyperthyroidism. Notes on the study in general: Ophthalmopathy was separated from stable hyperthyroidism by a 13-signature model with 87.88% sensitivity and 75% to 83% specificity.

V was cut by 9 bases and J by 2 bases, with 8 bases left in between. The CDR3 is 12 residues long. The germline V gene encodes CDR1 LNHDA and CDR2 SQIVND (reference sequence). Researchers turned away patients with other autoimmune diseases, uncontrolled infections, pregnancy or lactation. Diagnosis was based on clinical symptoms, serum thyroxine, TRAb, thyroid ultrasound and orbital computed tomography. This clonotype has ten or more counts. Its antigen is not known. Amplified material comprised TCR beta CDR3 regions derived from RNA transcripts. Scientists carried out first-round RT-PCR using HTBI primers and then a second-round multiplex PCR. TCRdb recomputed calls from the multiplex PCR reads with MiXCR, one row per CDR3 protein. The sample lists 350,000 to 450,000 distinct CDR3 sequences; under 25% were seen once.

Sequenced input: peripheral blood. This receptor was obtained from a woman aged 18-29 years with stable Graves' hyperthyroidism. The chain links TRBV19 to TRBJ1-5; D may be TRBD1 (5 bases). The CDR3 nucleotides are TGTGCCAGCAGGGCTGGCAATCAGCCCCAGCATTTT. Protein sequence: CASRAGNQPQHF.